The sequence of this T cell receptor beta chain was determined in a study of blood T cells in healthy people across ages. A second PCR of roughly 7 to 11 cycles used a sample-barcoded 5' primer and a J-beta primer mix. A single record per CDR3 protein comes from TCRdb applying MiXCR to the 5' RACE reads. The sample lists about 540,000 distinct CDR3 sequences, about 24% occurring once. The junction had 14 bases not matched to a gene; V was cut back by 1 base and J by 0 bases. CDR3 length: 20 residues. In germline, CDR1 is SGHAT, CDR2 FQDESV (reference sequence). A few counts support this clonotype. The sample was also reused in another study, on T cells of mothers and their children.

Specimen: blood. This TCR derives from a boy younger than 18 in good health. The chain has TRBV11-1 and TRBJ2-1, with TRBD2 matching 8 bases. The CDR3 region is CASSLGGGLAGYSSYNEQFF. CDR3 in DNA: TGTGCCAGCAGCTTAGGGGGGGGCCTAGCGGGTTATAGCTCCTACAATGAGCAGTTCTTC.